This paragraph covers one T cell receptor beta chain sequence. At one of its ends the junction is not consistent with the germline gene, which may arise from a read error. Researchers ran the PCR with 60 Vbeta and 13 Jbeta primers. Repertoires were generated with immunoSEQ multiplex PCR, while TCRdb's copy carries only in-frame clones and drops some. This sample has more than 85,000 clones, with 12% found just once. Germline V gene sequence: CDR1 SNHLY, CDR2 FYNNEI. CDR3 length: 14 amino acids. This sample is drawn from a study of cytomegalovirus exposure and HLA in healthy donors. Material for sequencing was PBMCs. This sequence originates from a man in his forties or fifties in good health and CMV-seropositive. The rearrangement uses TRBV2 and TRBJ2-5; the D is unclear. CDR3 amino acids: CASRIDNAQGTQYF. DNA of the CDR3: TGTGCCAGCAGAATTGACAACGCGCAAGGGACCCAGTACTTC.